The entry below gives a single TCR beta chain sequence along with its context. Its target antigen remains unknown. No clone much larger than this one lies a single base away; base qualities are absent. These data come from a study of control samples from healthy donors and cancer patients (dated by TCRdb to about 2020). Preparation of the library involved the immunoSEQ multiplex PCR assay. TCRdb re-hosts the immuneACCESS table, in-frame sequences only. Its copies lack some clones; in the studies checked, an unresolved V gene accounts for under half of them, and the cause for the rest is not known. The sample profile shows about 140,000 clones; roughly 89% of them were found once. Under 9% of the sample is held by the ten biggest clonotypes. V gives up 4 bases and J gives up 2 bases, and the segment between their germline ends measures 10 bases. CDR1 SGHKS and CDR2 YYEKEE are derived from the germline V gene (reference sequence). The CDR3 starts with the cysteine, ends with the phenylalanine, and has 13 residues. This entry keeps only the CDR3 DNA: 39 bases, framed from base 1.

The rearranged chain carries TRBV5-5 and TRBJ2-7; TRBD1 might be the D gene, on 6 matching bases. The clonotype originates from a man aged 18 to 29 in good health. Material: blood. The DNA sequence follows: TGTGCCAGCAGCCGTACAGGGCCCTACGAGCAGTACTTC. Translated, it reads CASSRTGPYEQYF.